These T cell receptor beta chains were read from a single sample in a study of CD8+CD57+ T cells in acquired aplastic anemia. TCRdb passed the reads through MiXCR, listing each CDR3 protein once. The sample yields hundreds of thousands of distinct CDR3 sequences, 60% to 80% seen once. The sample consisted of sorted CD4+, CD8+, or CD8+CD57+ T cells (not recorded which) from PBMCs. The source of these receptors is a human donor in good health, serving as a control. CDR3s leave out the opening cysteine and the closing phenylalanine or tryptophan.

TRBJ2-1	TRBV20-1	SATGLTGEL
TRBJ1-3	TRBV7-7	ASSPDRVTGQSFY
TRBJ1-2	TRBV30	AWSVGTSYSYGYT
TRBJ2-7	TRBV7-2	ASSIAQRGYQQY
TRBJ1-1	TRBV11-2	ASRYPGQGKTEAF
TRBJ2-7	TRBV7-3	ASSLRGGGEEEQY
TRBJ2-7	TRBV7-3	ASSFRGQGVDEQY
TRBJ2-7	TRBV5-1	ASRAGILYEQY
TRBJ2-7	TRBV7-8	ASSLQPTSYEQD
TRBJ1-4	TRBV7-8	ASSLREGREGAN
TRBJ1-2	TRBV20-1	SARVGPTDT
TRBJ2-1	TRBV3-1	ASSQDKGGQGRYNGQF
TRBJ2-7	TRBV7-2	ASSFGGRSNQPQY
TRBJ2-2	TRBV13	ASSQTSAGELF
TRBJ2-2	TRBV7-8	ASIEDRAGTGELF
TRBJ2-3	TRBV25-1	ASAGGLSTDTQY
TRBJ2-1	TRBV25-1	ASTHRASGDAYNEQF
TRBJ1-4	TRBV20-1	SVLPHGYDEKLF
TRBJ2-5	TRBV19	ASSLHLSSGGPETQY
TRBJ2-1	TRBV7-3	ASSLDGLNEQF
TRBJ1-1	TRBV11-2	ASSRTGGRSEAF
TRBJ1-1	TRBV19	ASSIGGADTEAF
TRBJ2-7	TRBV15	ATSRVLWEQY
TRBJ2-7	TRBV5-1	ASSLPGQGASYEQY
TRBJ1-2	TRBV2	ASSERGADYGYTF
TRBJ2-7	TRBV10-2	ASSPTARQFYEEF
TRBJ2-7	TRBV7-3	ASSFGADSGNTY
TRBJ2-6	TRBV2	ASSTYRGHLRAVI
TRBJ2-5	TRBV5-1	ASSCTVPQETQY
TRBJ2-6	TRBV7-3	ASSLMRYSGANVLT
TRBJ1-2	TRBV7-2	ASSLKGSVREKLT
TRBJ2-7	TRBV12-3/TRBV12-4	ASTPDFRSSVQY
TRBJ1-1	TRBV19	ASSRQTMNTEAF
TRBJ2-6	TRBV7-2	ASSLGGPNYGHYVLT
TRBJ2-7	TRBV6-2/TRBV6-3	ASSYPDSTYEQY
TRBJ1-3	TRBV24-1	ATTPSNTGAGNTIY
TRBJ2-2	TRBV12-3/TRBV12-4	ATSSEATGPNTGELF
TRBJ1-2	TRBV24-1	ATSEGGRGGTYGYT
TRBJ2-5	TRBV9	ASSALASQDSHY
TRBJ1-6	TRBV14	ASSQGDNWPLH
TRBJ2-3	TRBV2	ASSDLRTGGADTQY
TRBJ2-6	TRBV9	ASSQLGRGAHVLT
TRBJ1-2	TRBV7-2	ASSESPSPLHFT
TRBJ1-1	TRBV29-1	SVAYDRANTEAF
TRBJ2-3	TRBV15	ATSRATGLAGGPDTQY
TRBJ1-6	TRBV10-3	AIRDTGNRYSPLH
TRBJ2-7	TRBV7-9	ASSLYLRADYGY
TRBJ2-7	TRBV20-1	SARRPGGTGAYEQY
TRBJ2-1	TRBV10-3	ATTAGGYNEQF